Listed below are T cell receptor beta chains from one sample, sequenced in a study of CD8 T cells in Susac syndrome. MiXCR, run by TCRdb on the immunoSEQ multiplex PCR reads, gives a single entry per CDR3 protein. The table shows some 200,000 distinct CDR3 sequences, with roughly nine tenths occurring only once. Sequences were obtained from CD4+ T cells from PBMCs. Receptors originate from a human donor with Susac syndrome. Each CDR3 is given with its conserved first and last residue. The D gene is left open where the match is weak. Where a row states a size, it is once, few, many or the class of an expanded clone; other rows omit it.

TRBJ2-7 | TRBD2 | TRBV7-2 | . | CASSLVLVLAGGTYEQYF | TGTGCCAGCAGCTTAGTCTTAGTCCTAGCGGGAGGGACCTACGAGCAGTACTTC
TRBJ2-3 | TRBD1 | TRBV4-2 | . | CASSQKGDRGSDTQYF | TGTGCCAGCAGCCAAAAGGGAGACAGGGGATCAGATACGCAGTATTTT
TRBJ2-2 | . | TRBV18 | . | CASSRVAPNTGELFF | TGTGCCAGCTCTCGGGTAGCGCCGAACACCGGGGAGCTGTTTTTT
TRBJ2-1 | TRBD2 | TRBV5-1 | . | CASSSGWTSSGDEQFF | TGCGCCAGCAGCTCTGGTTGGACTAGCTCGGGGGATGAGCAGTTCTTC
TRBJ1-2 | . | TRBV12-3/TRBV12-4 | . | CASSRPGTYGYTF | TGTGCCAGCAGCAGACCCGGGACATATGGCTACACCTTC
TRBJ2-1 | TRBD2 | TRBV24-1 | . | CATSQTSGSTPEQFF | TGTGCCACCAGCCAGACTAGCGGGAGTACTCCTGAGCAGTTCTTC
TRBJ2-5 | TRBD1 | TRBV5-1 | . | CASSHTPGQGFGETQYF | TGCGCCAGCAGCCACACACCGGGACAGGGTTTCGGGGAGACCCAGTACTTC
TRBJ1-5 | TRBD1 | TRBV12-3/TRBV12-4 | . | CASSLDDRGGSQPQHF | TGTGCCAGCAGTTTAGACGACAGGGGGGGTAGTCAGCCCCAGCATTTT
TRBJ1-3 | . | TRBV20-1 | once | CSARSGNTIYF | TGCAGTGCTAGGTCCGGAAACACCATATATTTT
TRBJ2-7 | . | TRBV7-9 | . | CASSLDSSSYEQYF | TGTGCCAGCAGCCTGGACAGCAGCTCCTACGAGCAGTACTTC
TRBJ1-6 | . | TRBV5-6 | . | CASSSSKSSYNSPLHF | TGTGCCAGCAGCTCCTCAAAGAGCTCCTATAATTCACCCCTCCACTTT
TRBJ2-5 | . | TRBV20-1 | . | CSASPNPPRQETQYF | TGCAGTGCTAGTCCGAACCCACCCCGTCAAGAGACCCAGTACTTC
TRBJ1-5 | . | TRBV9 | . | CASSTGTHHDQPQHF | TGTGCCAGCAGTACCGGGACACACCACGATCAGCCCCAGCATTTT
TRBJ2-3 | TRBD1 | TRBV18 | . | CASSPTGVSTDTQYF | TGTGCCAGCTCACCAACAGGGGTGAGCACAGATACGCAGTATTTT
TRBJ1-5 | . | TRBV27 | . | CASRSWGGNQPQHF | TGTGCCAGCAGGTCGTGGGGGGGCAATCAGCCCCAGCATTTT
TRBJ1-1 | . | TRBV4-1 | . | CASSQVPLAEAFF | TGCGCCAGCAGCCAAGTCCCCCTCGCTGAAGCTTTCTTT
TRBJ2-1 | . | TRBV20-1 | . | CSAKSSVGSNEQFF | TGCAGTGCTAAATCCTCAGTAGGGAGTAATGAGCAGTTCTTC
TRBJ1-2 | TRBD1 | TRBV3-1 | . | CASSQGKGARGYTF | TGTGCCAGCAGCCAAGGAAAGGGGGCGCGAGGCTACACCTTC
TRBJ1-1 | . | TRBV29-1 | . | CSVAKGGMNTEAFF | TGCAGCGTTGCAAAGGGGGGAATGAACACTGAAGCTTTCTTT
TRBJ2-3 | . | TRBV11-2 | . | CASSQRRLGGPDTQYF | TGTGCCAGCAGCCAGAGGAGACTAGGAGGCCCAGATACGCAGTATTTT